The 11 T cell receptor beta chains listed next were all sequenced from one sample in a study of CD8+CD57+ T cells in acquired aplastic anemia (dated by TCRdb to the late 2010s). The run used an Illumina HiSeq 2000. Profiling of TCR beta VDJ combinations and CDR3 sequences used genomic DNA as the template. The raw public reads went through TCRdb reprocessing: fastp at Q25, MiXCR clone calling, in-frame beta chains kept. Duplicate CDR3 protein sequences are folded into a single record with the most common DNA and genes. The sample table records around 200,000 distinct CDR3 sequences; about 59% of these occur just once. The ten largest clones capture 25% to 30% of the sample. Sequencing used sorted CD4+, CD8+, or CD8+CD57+ T cells (not recorded which) from PBMCs. The receptors derive from a human donor in good health.

V gene TRBV5-1 combines with J gene TRBJ2-3; no definite D call. CDR3 length: 17 amino acids. Germline assignment: CDR1 SGHRS and CDR2 YFSETQ. V was clipped by 4 bases and J by 0 bases, with 18 bases between them. CDR3 bases: TGCGCCAGCAGCCCAACCAAGGACGATTCTAGCACAGATACGCAGTATTTT. It translates to CASSPTKDDSSTDTQYF.

Only one count was recorded for this clonotype. V is TRBV12-3 or TRBV12-4 and J is TRBJ1-5; perhaps TRBD1 as D (5 bases). Trimming shortened V by 1 base and J by 6 bases, and 13 bases separated the two germline ends. The CDR3 has 15 amino acids. CDR3 loop: CASSLGVRVGQPQHF. CDR3 DNA sequence: TGTGCCAGCAGTTTAGGGGTCAGGGTAGGTCAGCCCCAGCATTTT.

V is TRBV7-2 and J is TRBJ2-5, with 7 bases aligning to TRBD2. Germline trimming cut 8 bases from V and 4 bases from J; bases unmatched to any gene: 1. CDR3 size: 11 residues. The germline gives CDR1 SGHTA, CDR2 FQGNSA. CDR3 sequence reads: CASAGAETQYF. The CDR3 DNA is TGTGCCAGCGCGGGAGCAGAGACCCAGTACTTC.

By its share, this clonotype is large (0.1 to 1%). The DNA is omitted, as the CDR3 cannot be located on it reliably, and the CDR3 follows TCRdb's listing. The V call is TRBV6-6, the J call TRBJ2-5; TRBD1 is taken as the D call from the table, unchecked against the DNA. The germline CDR1 and CDR2 sequences are MNHNY and SVGAGI (reference sequence). The CDR3 sequence runs 11 residues, both termini included. The CDR3 is CASRVGSGISF.

In this sample, this clonotype turned up a few times. The rearrangement joins TRBV30 to TRBJ1-3; weak D call: TRBD1 (6 bases). The V gene lost 4 bases and the J gene lost 4 bases, with 11 bases spanning the gap. Germline-derived CDR1 and CDR2 are GTSNPN and SVGIG (reference sequence). The CDR3 sequence is 13 residues long. CDR3 in DNA: TGTGCCTGGAACAGGGACGTCGGAAACACCATATATTTT. Translated: CAWNRDVGNTIYF.

V and J are TRBV5-1 and TRBJ2-7; 8 nucleotides line up with TRBD1. The CDR3 loop spans 15 amino acids. After removal of 3 bases from V and 5 bases from J, the junction contained 10 bases not matched to a gene. Germline-derived CDR1 and CDR2 are SGHRS and YFSETQ. The CDR3 DNA is TGCGCCAGCAGCTCCTCCGGGACAGGTCCGAACGAGCAGTACTTC. Amino acid sequence: CASSSSGTGPNEQYF.

This clonotype was observed at least ten times. V and J are TRBV20-1 and TRBJ1-1, with TRBD1 as a possible D gene (6 bases). The CDR3 extends over 15 amino acids. From germline, CDR1 is DFQATT and CDR2 SNEGSKA (reference sequence). Trimming took off 6 bases at V and 2 bases at J, with 19 bases between the two ends. The CDR3 loop is CSAKAMDRTNTEAFF. The CDR3 DNA reads as TGCAGTGCCAAAGCCATGGACAGAACCAACACTGAAGCTTTCTTT.

Points on this clonotype: The germline gene is not matched at one end of the junction; a read error may be the cause. The rearrangement uses TRBV12-3 or TRBV12-4 and TRBJ1-3; D remains unclear. The CDR3 runs to 13 residues. The CDR3 coding sequence is TGTGCCAGCGATGCGGGGTCTGGAGACACCATATATTTT. It translates to CASDAGSGDTIYF.

At least ten counts were recorded for this clonotype. The chain has TRBV7-9 and TRBJ1-1; D is perhaps TRBD1 (5 bases). The CDR3 runs 16 residues. Trimming shortened V by 5 bases and J by 1 base, and 17 bases separated the two germline ends. Germline-derived CDR1 and CDR2 are SEHNR and FQNEAQ (reference sequence). Here the CDR3 DNA reads TGTGCCAGCAGCCTACCTGTGTGGGGGGGGAACACTGAAGCTTTCTTT. Translated: CASSLPVWGGNTEAFF.

J is TRBJ2-7 and V is TRBV19, with a weak D call TRBD2 (5 bases). The V gene lost 11 bases and the J gene lost 7 bases, with 24 bases spanning the gap. This CDR3 has 14 residues. CDR1 and CDR2 from the germline V gene are LNHDA and SQIVND (reference sequence). CDR3 in DNA: TGTGCCGGCAGTATAGATCCCAGAGGGCGAGAGCAGTACTTC. Amino acids: CAGSIDPRGREQYF.

This clonotype was seen only once. The chain employs TRBV7-9 and TRBJ2-1; no definite D call. The V and J ends lost 4 bases and 5 bases respectively, with 9 bases between them. The CDR3 contains 13 residues. The germline gives CDR1 SEHNR, CDR2 FQNEAQ (reference sequence). CDR3 coding DNA: TGTGCCAGCAGCTCCGAGCATAACAATGAGCAGTTCTTC. Protein product: CASSSEHNNEQFF. Together with reference TRBV7-9 and TRBJ2-1, the CDR3 gives the full variable domain: DTGVSQNPRHKITKRGQNVTFRCDPISEHNRLYWYRQTLGQGPEFLTYFQNEAQLEKSRLLSDRFSAERPKGSFSTLEIQRTEQGDSAMYLCASSSEHNNEQFFGPGTRLTVL.